The clone carrying this TCR beta chain was seen only a few times. Germline-derived CDR1 and CDR2 are SNHLY and FYNNEI. This CDR3 has 14 residues. Trimming removed 7 bases at V and 8 bases at J, with 20 bases between. This sample was taken from a study of identical twins. TCRdb reprocessed the 5' RACE reads via MiXCR and lists one record per CDR3 protein. The sample lists more than 1.5 million distinct CDR3 sequences; about 31% were seen once. This clonotype originated in a newborn girl in good health. V is TRBV2 and J is TRBJ1-2, with D tentatively TRBD1 (6 bases). What was sequenced was cord blood. CDR3 protein: CASNLRAGEEGYTF. The CDR3 DNA reads TGTGCCAGCAACCTGAGGGCAGGGGAAGAGGGCTACACCTTC.